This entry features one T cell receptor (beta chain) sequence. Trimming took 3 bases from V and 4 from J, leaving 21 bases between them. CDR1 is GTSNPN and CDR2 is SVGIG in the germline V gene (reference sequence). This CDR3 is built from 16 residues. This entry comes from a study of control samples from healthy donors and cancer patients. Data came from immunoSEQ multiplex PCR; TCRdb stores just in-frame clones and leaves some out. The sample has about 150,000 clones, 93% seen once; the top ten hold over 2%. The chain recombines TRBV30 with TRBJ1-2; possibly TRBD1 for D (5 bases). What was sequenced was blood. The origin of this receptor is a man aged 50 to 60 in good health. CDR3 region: CAWRGSGTVEIYGYTF. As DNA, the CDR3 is TGTGCCTGGAGGGGATCCGGGACCGTAGAAATCTATGGCTACACCTTC. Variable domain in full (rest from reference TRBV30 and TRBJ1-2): SQTIHQWPATLVQPVGSPLSLECTVEGTSNPNLYWYRQAAGRGLQLLFYSVGIGQISSEVPQNLSASRPQDRQFILSSKKLLLSDSGFYLCAWRGSGTVEIYGYTFGSGTRLTVV.